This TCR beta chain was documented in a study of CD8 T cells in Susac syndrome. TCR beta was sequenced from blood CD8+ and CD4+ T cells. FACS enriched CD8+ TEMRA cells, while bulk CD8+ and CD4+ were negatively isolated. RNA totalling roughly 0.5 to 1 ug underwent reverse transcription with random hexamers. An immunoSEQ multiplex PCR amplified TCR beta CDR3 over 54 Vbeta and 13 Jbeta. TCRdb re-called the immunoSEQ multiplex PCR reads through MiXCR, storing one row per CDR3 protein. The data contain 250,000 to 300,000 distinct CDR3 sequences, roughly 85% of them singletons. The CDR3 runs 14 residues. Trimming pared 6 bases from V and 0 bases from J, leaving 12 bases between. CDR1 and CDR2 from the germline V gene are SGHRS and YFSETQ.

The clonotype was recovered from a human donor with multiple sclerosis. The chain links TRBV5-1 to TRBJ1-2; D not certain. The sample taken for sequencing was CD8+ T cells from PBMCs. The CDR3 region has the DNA TGCGCCAGCAAATCCGGGAATACTAACTATGGCTACACCTTC. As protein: CASKSGNTNYGYTF.